This T cell receptor (beta chain) originates from a study of T cell responses to AZD1222 COVID-19 vaccine. Study-wide results and limits: Females outnumbered males among donors, who were mostly white British; clonal diversity was possibly underestimated. Baseline seropositivity characterized only six or seven AZD1222 recipients. Across the whole spike, CD4 TCRs peaked at regions 160-218 and 743-854.

Trimming left V 0 bases short and J 4 bases short, with 13 bases between. Germline CDR1 SGHRS, CDR2 YFSETQ. The CDR3 loop spans 15 amino acids. The method was immunoSEQ multiplex PCR; TCRdb's version includes in-frame clones alone and lacks a portion of them. The table has under 150,000 clones, approximately 90% seen once. With respect to this clone: What it binds is not known.

The rearrangement uses TRBV5-1 and TRBJ1-1; D unresolved. This receptor was obtained from an adult who received the AZD1222 COVID-19 vaccine. Sequencing was performed on peripheral blood, taken 28 days after the second AZD1222 dose. The CDR3 sequence is CASSLAGISTTEAFF. The CDR3 DNA sequence: TGCGCCAGCAGCTTGGCTGGGATCTCGACCACTGAAGCTTTCTTT.